Each of the 27 T cell receptor beta chains below was sequenced from the same sample in a study of Ad26.COV2.S vaccination and SARS-CoV-2 variants. The protocol was immunoSEQ multiplex PCR, while the TCRdb copy is restricted to in-frame clones and leaves out a portion. This sample has some 350,000 clones, with roughly 81% found just once. The treatment denotes: about 20 received Ad26.COV2.S at low or high dose, single or two shots; five or six received placebo; per-sample allocation not given. Sampling was done on day 63 after the first vaccine or placebo injection. Sequenced here: peripheral blood, sampled in a trial of Ad26.COV2.S vaccine versus placebo. The receptors were sampled from a person aged 18-60 years who received the Ad26.COV2.S COVID-19 vaccine or a placebo.

This rearrangement joins TRBV6-2 or TRBV6-3 to TRBJ1-2, with D unclear. This CDR3 comprises 14 residues. Trimming stripped 2 bases from V and 5 bases from J, with 12 bases between. Germline lookup yields CDR1 MNHEY and CDR2 SVGEGT. In DNA, the CDR3 is TGTGCCAGCAGTTACGAGTTTGGAGGATATGGCTACACCTTC. Translated: CASSYEFGGYGYTF.

The chain carries TRBV12-5 and TRBJ2-5; 10 bases match TRBD2. Germline-derived CDR1 and CDR2 are LGHNT and FRNRAP. V shed 2 bases and J 0 bases; nucleotides not matched to a gene: 3. There are 16 residues in the CDR3. The CDR3: CASGLYSGGYQETQYF. In DNA, the CDR3 is TGTGCTAGTGGTTTGTATAGCGGGGGGTACCAAGAGACCCAGTACTTC.

The chain links TRBV11-2 to TRBJ1-5; no firm D call. CDR3 size: 14 residues. CDR1 and CDR2 (germline): SGHAT, FQNNGV. Trimming removed 5 bases at V and 4 bases at J, with 12 bases between. CDR3 sequence reads: CASSPGLGNQPQHF. The CDR3 DNA reads TGTGCCAGCAGCCCTGGGCTGGGAAATCAGCCCCAGCATTTT.

Comment on this clone: Other DNA sequences in the same sample also yield this CDR3. This rearrangement joins TRBV5-1 to TRBJ1-1, with D perhaps TRBD1 (5 bases). This CDR3 has 13 residues. CDR1 is SGHRS, CDR2 YFSETQ, per germline. Trimming removed 4 bases at V and 2 bases at J, with 9 bases between. This CDR3 is CASSRGGNTEAFF. The CDR3 region has the DNA TGCGCCAGCAGCCGGGGGGGTAACACTGAAGCTTTCTTT.

This clone came up once. The V and J genes are TRBV28 and TRBJ2-5, with TRBD1 matching over 7 bases. This CDR3 spans 16 amino acids. Looked up from germline, CDR1 is MDHEN and CDR2 is SYDVKM. Unmatched junction bases numbered 13, after V lost 4 bases and J lost 5 bases. CDR3 nucleotide sequence: TGTGCCAGCAGTTCGGGTCCGGGACAGTCTTGGGAGACCCAGTACTTC. It specifies CASSSGPGQSWETQYF.

This chain links TRBV4-1 with TRBJ2-7, with D maybe TRBD1 (7 bases). V lost 1 base to trimming and J lost 6 bases, with 16 bases between them. CDR3 size: 15 residues. Germline CDR1 is MGHRA and CDR2 is YSYEKL. CDR3 sequence (DNA): TGCGCCAGCAGCCAAGCGGGGGACAGCCTTCTCGAGCAGTACTTC. This codes for CASSQAGDSLLEQYF.

This chain's CDR3 is CASSDGQGAGNQPQHF. The CDR3 DNA reads as TGTGCCAGCAGTGACGGACAGGGGGCTGGCAATCAGCCCCAGCATTTT. The V call is TRBV6-1, the J call TRBJ1-5; 11 bases fit TRBD1. CDR3 length: 16 amino acids. The germline V gene has CDR1 MNHNS and CDR2 SASEGT. The V and J ends lost 3 bases and 2 bases, in that order; junction bases with no gene match: 3.

The V call is TRBV19, the J call TRBJ1-2; weak D call: TRBD1 (5 bases). The CDR3 is 16 residues long. Germline CDR1 LNHDA, CDR2 SQIVND (reference sequence). V lost 2 bases and J lost 1, with 14 bases in between. This CDR3 is CASSIRDQVRNYGYTF. CDR3 DNA sequence: TGTGCCAGTAGTATAAGGGACCAGGTCCGTAACTATGGCTACACCTTC.

The chain carries TRBV28 and TRBJ1-6, with 9 bases aligning to TRBD1. CDR3 size: 18 residues. V trimming: 5 bases; J trimming: 0 bases; junction bases outside the gene matches: 8. Germline CDR1 MDHEN, CDR2 SYDVKM. The CDR3 bases are TGTGCCAGCAGTAGTCCCGGGACAGGGAGCTCCTATAATTCACCCCTCCACTTT. This codes for CASSSPGTGSSYNSPLHF.

The V call is TRBV5-1, the J call TRBJ2-7; D is unresolved. Germline CDR1 and CDR2: SGHRS and YFSETQ. There are 12 residues in the CDR3. Trimming removed 2 bases at V and 2 bases at J, with 5 bases between. As DNA, the CDR3 is TGCGCCAGCAGCTTCGTCCCCTACGAGCAGTACTTC. Residues: CASSFVPYEQYF.

The J gene is TRBJ1-6, the V gene TRBV3-1 (or the pseudogene TRBV3-2); D might be TRBD1 (5 bases). CDR1 LGHDT and CDR2 YNNKEL come from the germline V gene (reference sequence). Trimming took off 0 bases at V and 8 bases at J, with 11 bases between the two ends. This CDR3 has 15 residues. CDR3 region: CASSQEVPGDSPLHF. The CDR3 nucleotides read TGTGCCAGCAGCCAAGAAGTCCCGGGGGATTCACCCCTCCACTTT.

The J gene is TRBJ1-1, the V gene TRBV11-2, with D tentatively TRBD1 (5 bases). The CDR3 totals 18 residues. Germline V gene lookup returns CDR1 SGHAT and CDR2 FQNNGV. Trimming took 4 bases from V and 2 from J, leaving 23 bases between them. CDR3 DNA: TGTGCCAGCAGCTACCGTAGGAATCCAGGGTCTATAAACACTGAAGCTTTCTTT. This gives the protein CASSYRRNPGSINTEAFF. Full variable domain (outside the CDR3, taken from reference TRBV11-2 and TRBJ1-1): EAGVAQSPRYKIIEKRQSVAFWCNPISGHATLYWYQQILGQGPKLLIQFQNNGVVDDSQLPKDRFSAERLKGVDSTLKIQPAKLEDSAVYLCASSYRRNPGSINTEAFFGQGTRLTVV.

This clone has more than one count but fewer than ten. The CDR3 protein is CASSLDGLAGSEQFF. For the CDR3, the DNA is TGTGCCAGCAGCTTGGATGGACTAGCGGGAAGTGAGCAGTTCTTC. V is TRBV11-2 and J is TRBJ2-1; TRBD2 agrees at 12 bases. The CDR3 covers 15 residues. With 3 bases clipped from V and 9 bases from J, the junction kept 6 bases outside the gene matches. Germline loops: CDR1 SGHAT, CDR2 FQNNGV.

This clone turned up a few times. The rearrangement links TRBV24-1 to TRBJ2-2; 8 bases agree with TRBD2. CDR3 length: 14 residues. J was trimmed by 5 bases and V by 7 bases; bases with no gene match: 5. CDR1 is KGHDR, CDR2 SFDVKD, per germline. The CDR3 loop reads CATSPGGRTGELFF. DNA for the CDR3: TGTGCCACCAGCCCGGGGGGGCGGACCGGGGAGCTGTTTTTT.

As DNA, the CDR3 is TGTGCCAGCAGCCGAGGAAAAGTTCTTGAAGCTTTCTTT. This encodes CASSRGKVLEAFF. The chain employs TRBV3-1 (or the pseudogene TRBV3-2) and TRBJ1-1, with D hard to call. Germline lookup yields CDR1 LGHDT and CDR2 YNNKEL (reference sequence). The CDR3 runs 13 residues. Deletions cut 4 bases from V and 7 bases from J, with 13 bases between.

This chain links TRBV12-3 or TRBV12-4 with TRBJ2-7; no definite D call. The V and J ends lost 2 bases and 6 bases respectively, with 5 bases between them. The CDR3 length is 11 residues. The chain's CDR3 is CASSLWGEQYF. The DNA for the CDR3 is TGTGCCAGCAGTTTATGGGGCGAGCAGTACTTC.

This clone was observed once. The rearrangement uses TRBV27 and TRBJ1-5; D not resolved. V lost 8 bases and J lost 5, with 22 bases in between. Germline V lookup: CDR1 MNHEY, CDR2 SMNVEV (reference sequence). The CDR3 has 16 amino acids. The CDR3 region has the DNA TGTGCCAGCGAACGACGACTCCAGGAGTTCGATCAGCCCCAGCATTTT. This codes for CASERRLQEFDQPQHF.

The J gene is TRBJ1-4, the V gene TRBV7-6; 7 bases fit TRBD1. CDR1 and CDR2 from the germline V gene are SGHVS and FNYEAQ. V dropped 2 bases and J dropped 3; count of bases not matched to a gene: 3. The CDR3 spans 15 residues. CDR3 sequence reads: CASSLSGTANEKLFF. CDR3 in DNA: TGTGCCAGCAGCTTATCCGGGACAGCTAATGAAAAACTGTTTTTT.

The chain links TRBV18 to TRBJ1-1; 11 positions agree with TRBD1. This CDR3 is built from 20 residues. Germline values: CDR1 KGHSH, CDR2 LQKENI. J was trimmed by 0 bases and V by 3 bases; bases with no gene match: 15. CDR3 sequence reads: CASSPKYMGTGGFMNTEAFF. CDR3 sequence (DNA): TGTGCCAGCTCACCCAAATATATGGGGACAGGGGGTTTTATGAACACTGAAGCTTTCTTT.

The gene calls are TRBV27 and TRBJ2-7; possibly TRBD1 for D (6 bases). CDR1 and CDR2 (germline): MNHEY, SMNVEV (reference sequence). V shed 5 bases and J shed 3 bases, with 20 bases lying between them. This CDR3 has 16 residues. The CDR3 region is CASSPDQGRGFYEQYF. In nucleotides, the CDR3 is TGTGCCAGCAGTCCGGATCAGGGAAGGGGGTTCTACGAGCAGTACTTC.

V is TRBV7-9 and J is TRBJ2-7, with D possibly matching TRBD1 (5 bases). V was shortened by 1 base and J by 3 bases, with 10 bases between the two germline ends. The CDR3 spans 14 residues. The germline gives CDR1 SEHNR, CDR2 FQNEAQ (reference sequence). The CDR3 bases are TGTGCCAGCAGCTTAGTCAGGGCGGACTACGAGCAGTACTTC. Amino acid sequence: CASSLVRADYEQYF.

J is TRBJ2-5 and V is TRBV7-8; 13 nucleotides agree with TRBD2. Germline V lookup: CDR1 SGHVS, CDR2 FQNEAQ. V was pared by 5 bases and J by 4 bases, with 7 bases of the junction left unmatched. The CDR3 runs 16 residues. CDR3 amino acids: CASSPWTSGGVETQYF. The CDR3 DNA sequence: TGTGCCAGCAGCCCGTGGACTAGCGGGGGTGTAGAGACCCAGTACTTC.

J is TRBJ2-7 and V is TRBV5-1, with 9 bases fitting TRBD1. Trimming at V came to 1 base and at J to 3 bases, leaving 8 bases not matched to a gene. This CDR3 contains 16 residues. The germline CDR1 and CDR2 sequences are SGHRS and YFSETQ. CDR3: CASSLKRDRAIYEQYF. The CDR3 region has the DNA TGCGCCAGCAGCTTGAAGCGGGACAGGGCGATCTACGAGCAGTACTTC.

The chain has TRBV5-1 and TRBJ2-3; 7 positions agree with TRBD1. The CDR3 has 15 residues. Trimming at V came to 4 bases and at J to 0 bases, leaving 5 bases not matched to a gene. Germline V lookup: CDR1 SGHRS, CDR2 YFSETQ. CDR3 DNA sequence: TGCGCCAGCAGCACAACAGGGGCTAGCACAGATACGCAGTATTTT. Encoded protein: CASSTTGASTDTQYF.

The gene calls are TRBV15 and TRBJ1-4, with TRBD1 as a possible D gene (5 bases). Between the trimmed V and J ends, which lost 1 base and 7 bases, there was a span of 13 bases. This CDR3 is built from 15 residues. The V gene's germline CDR1 is LNHNV and CDR2 YYDKDF (reference sequence). The chain's CDR3 is CATSRGGAESEKLFF. CDR3 in DNA: TGTGCCACCAGCAGAGGAGGGGCGGAGAGTGAAAAACTGTTTTTT.

The chain employs TRBV6-5 and TRBJ1-2; no definite D call. CDR1 is MNHEY, CDR2 SVGAGI, per germline. Trimming pared 6 bases from V and 2 bases from J, leaving 13 bases between. The CDR3 sequence is 14 residues long. The CDR3 sequence: CASSPPGGNYGYTF. The CDR3 DNA follows: TGTGCCAGCAGCCCCCCCGGAGGGAACTATGGCTACACCTTC.

The rearrangement uses TRBV6-6 and TRBJ2-7, with D perhaps TRBD2 (6 bases). V was pared by 6 bases and J by 4 bases, with 16 bases between. In germline, CDR1 is MNHNY, CDR2 SVGAGI (reference sequence). This CDR3 has 14 amino acids. In DNA, the CDR3 is TGTGCCAGCAGGGGAGGCAGCTGGGATTACGAGCAGTACTTC. It codes for CASRGGSWDYEQYF.